These 14 T cell receptor beta chains originate from one sample sequenced in a study of T cell responses to AZD1222 COVID-19 vaccine. The repertoire was sequenced with immunoSEQ multiplex PCR; TCRdb's copy has only in-frame clones and lacks some. The table lists about 110,000 clones, roughly 90% of them singletons. Material: peripheral blood, obtained on day 0 of AZD1222 vaccination. Every receptor here comes from an adult in good health.

The chain links TRBV7-2 to TRBJ1-5; D unclear. This CDR3 is built from 12 residues. Trimming left V 5 bases short and J 10 bases short, with 12 bases between. Germline V CDR1 and CDR2: SGHTA, FQGNSA. CDR3 amino acids: CASSHLGRPQHF. DNA for the CDR3: TGTGCCAGCAGCCATCTGGGTCGACCCCAGCATTTT.

This clone was seen only once. CDR3 amino acids: CASSLVRGQEQPQHF. CDR3 DNA: TGTGCCAGCAGCTTAGTAAGAGGGCAGGAGCAGCCCCAGCATTTT. V usage is TRBV7-2 and J usage is TRBJ1-5; D is unresolved. The V gene's germline CDR1 is SGHTA and CDR2 FQGNSA. The CDR3 length is 15 residues. V was trimmed by 1 base and J by 7 bases, leaving 14 bases between them. Supplemented by reference TRBV7-2 and TRBJ1-5, the full variable domain reads GAGVSQSPSNKVTEKGKDVELRCDPISGHTALYWYRQSLGQGLEFLIYFQGNSAPDKSGLPSDRFSAERTGGSVSTLTIQRTQQEDSAVYLCASSLVRGQEQPQHFGDGTRLSIL.

This rearrangement joins TRBV6-2 or TRBV6-3 to TRBJ2-1, with D unresolved. This CDR3 is built from 13 residues. Deletions cut 0 bases from V and 4 bases from J, with 4 bases between. Per the germline V gene, CDR1 is MNHEY and CDR2 is SVGEGT. CDR3 sequence reads: CASSYSTYNEQFF. The CDR3 nucleotides read TGTGCCAGCAGTTACTCCACTTACAATGAGCAGTTCTTC.

The CDR3 loop reads CASSPGLAVYNEQFF. The CDR3 DNA reads TGTGCCAGCAGCCCGGGACTAGCGGTATACAATGAGCAGTTCTTC. This chain joins TRBV5-5 and TRBJ2-1, with TRBD2 identical over 11 bases. V was pared by 4 bases and J by 4 bases, with 4 bases of the junction left unmatched. The CDR3 runs to 15 residues. Per germline, CDR1 SGHKS and CDR2 YYEKEE (reference sequence).

V is TRBV19 and J is TRBJ2-1; perhaps TRBD2 as D (6 bases). V lost 2 bases to trimming and J lost 8 bases, with 16 bases between them. This CDR3 spans 15 amino acids. CDR1 and CDR2 (germline): LNHDA, SQIVND (reference sequence). CDR3 nucleotides: TGTGCCAGTAGTATAAGGCACGGGGGTTCCGATGAGCAGTTCTTC. Its protein is CASSIRHGGSDEQFF.

The V call is TRBV5-1, the J call TRBJ2-3, with TRBD1 identical over 7 bases. J lost 0 bases, V lost 0 bases, and 1 base had no gene match. CDR1 and CDR2 from the germline V gene are SGHRS and YFSETQ. The CDR3 runs to 15 residues. The CDR3 DNA reads as TGCGCCAGCAGCTTGGCGGACAGGAGCACAGATACGCAGTATTTT. Amino acid sequence: CASSLADRSTDTQYF.

The chain employs TRBV19 and TRBJ2-5, with 7 bases lining up with TRBD2. J lost 7 bases, V lost 5 bases, and 7 bases had no gene match. The CDR3 consists of 13 residues. Germline V gives CDR1 LNHDA, CDR2 SQIVND (reference sequence). In DNA, the CDR3 is TGTGCCAGTAGTGCGGGGGAGTACGGGACCCAGTACTTC. Its translation is CASSAGEYGTQYF. Looking up the rest from reference TRBV19 and TRBJ2-5 gives the full variable domain: DGGITQSPKYLFRKEGQNVTLSCEQNLNHDAMYWYRQDPGQGLRLIYYSQIVNDFQKGDIAEGYSVSREKKESFPLTVTSAQKNPTAFYLCASSAGEYGTQYFGPGTRLLVL.

The chain joins TRBV29-1 to TRBJ1-2; TRBD1 might be the D (5 bases). Germline CDR1 reads SQVTM; CDR2 reads ANQGSEA. The CDR3 contains 14 residues. V lost 0 bases, J lost 8 bases, and 16 bases lay in between. CDR3 nucleotide sequence: TGCAGCGTTGAAGATCGGCGGGGGAGTCGAGGCTACACCTTC. This translates into CSVEDRRGSRGYTF.

The CDR3 bases are TGTGCCAGCAGTTACCCGGGACTAAACTACGAGCAGTACTTC. Encoded protein: CASSYPGLNYEQYF. The chain has TRBV6-2 or TRBV6-3 and TRBJ2-7; the match to TRBD2 covers 7 bases. The CDR3 is 14 amino acids. Germline lookup yields CDR1 MNHEY and CDR2 SVGEGT. The V gene end was trimmed by 2 bases and the J gene end by 3 bases; junction bases not matched to a gene: 4.

The chain is built from TRBV6-2 or TRBV6-3 and TRBJ2-7; TRBD1 might be the D (5 bases). This CDR3 has 14 amino acids. The V gene lost 5 bases and the J gene lost 12 bases, with 23 bases spanning the gap. Germline V lookup: CDR1 MNHEY, CDR2 SVGEGT. CDR3 protein: CASSDTSRARPGYF. DNA for the CDR3: TGTGCCAGCAGTGACACCTCCAGGGCTCGACCGGGGTACTTC.

This clone was found a few times. This sequence joins TRBV7-9 and TRBJ2-1; 9 bases line up with TRBD2. Unmatched junction bases numbered 12, after V lost 6 bases and J lost 9 bases. CDR3 length: 15 amino acids. Germline CDR1 reads SEHNR; CDR2 reads FQNEAQ (reference sequence). The DNA for the CDR3 is TGTGCCAGCAGTCCTTTTGCTAGCGGGACGCTTGAGCAGTTCTTC. Translation gives CASSPFASGTLEQFF.

V is TRBV7-2 and J is TRBJ2-2; no firm D call. V was shortened by 3 bases and J by 6 bases, with 8 bases between the two germline ends. The germline V gene encodes CDR1 SGHTA and CDR2 FQGNSA. The CDR3 totals 13 residues. The DNA for the CDR3 is TGTGCCAGCAGCTTCTACAGTGCCGGGGAGCTGTTTTTT. Translation: CASSFYSAGELFF.

The CDR3 DNA reads as TGTGCCAGCAGTGTCCTAACAGGGGTGCAGTACTTC. It yields the protein CASSVLTGVQYF. The chain has TRBV2 and TRBJ2-7; TRBD1 matches at 7 bases. After removal of 4 bases from V and 9 bases from J, the junction contained 6 bases not matched to a gene. The CDR3 consists of 12 residues. Germline lookup yields CDR1 SNHLY and CDR2 FYNNEI.

This sequence joins TRBV30 and TRBJ1-3; no clear D gene. The CDR3 sequence is 13 residues long. The V end lost 0 bases, the J end lost 5 bases, and 8 bases lay between the germline ends. CDR1 and CDR2 (germline): GTSNPN, SVGIG (reference sequence). The CDR3 protein is CAWSVTGRNTIYF. The CDR3 DNA reads as TGTGCCTGGAGTGTAACGGGAAGAAACACCATATATTTT.